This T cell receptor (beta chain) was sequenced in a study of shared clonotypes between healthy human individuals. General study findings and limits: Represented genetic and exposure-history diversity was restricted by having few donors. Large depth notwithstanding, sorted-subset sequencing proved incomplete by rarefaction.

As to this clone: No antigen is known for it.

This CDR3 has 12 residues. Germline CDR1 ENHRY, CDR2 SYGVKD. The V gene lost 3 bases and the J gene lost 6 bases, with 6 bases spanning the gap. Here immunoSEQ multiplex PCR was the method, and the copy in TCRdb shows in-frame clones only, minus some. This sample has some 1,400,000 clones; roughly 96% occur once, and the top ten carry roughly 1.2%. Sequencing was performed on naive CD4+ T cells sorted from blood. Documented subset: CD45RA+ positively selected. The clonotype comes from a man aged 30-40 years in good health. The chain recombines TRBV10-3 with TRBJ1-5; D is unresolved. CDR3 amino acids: CAISEMGQPQHF. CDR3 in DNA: TGTGCCATCAGTGAAATGGGTCAGCCCCAGCATTTT.